Sequencing of this T cell receptor (beta chain) was carried out in a study of T cell responses to AZD1222 COVID-19 vaccine (dated by TCRdb to the early 2020s). About the investigation overall: AZD1222 recipients with second doses at about 4 weeks or about 12 weeks were pooled, because spike-specific TCR depth and breadth did not differ between schedules. Enrollment into the trials was organized by age into subgroups of 18-55, 56-69 and 70-plus years, and those subgroups contained roughly 150, 30 and 60 TCR-sequenced participants, respectively. A total of just over 230 trial participants underwent TCR sequencing, of whom approximately 200 had received two doses of AZD1222 and approximately 26 had received two doses of the MenACWY control vaccine. Results the study describes overall, beyond this receptor: The vaccine-associated CD4 TCRs covered the entire spike protein, and the dominant responses fell in regions 160-218 and 743-854. Nearly half of unique spike-specific TCRs reportedly recognized epitopes outside regions mutated in the B.1.351 and B.1.1.7 variants. Only five to seven AZD1222 recipients were SARS-CoV-2 seropositive at baseline, limiting conclusions about previously exposed vaccinees. Because no day 14 peak-response samples were available, the repertoires could be characterized only after the peak T cell response. The 56-69-year group was small, and its depth increase did not reach significance, likely because of low power. After two AZD1222 doses, both the breadth and the depth of spike-specific TCRs were significantly higher than at day 0 and than in MenACWY recipients. Most participants were white British and females outnumbered males, and the authors suggested that clonal diversity may have been underestimated.

The sample's time point label, decoded: baseline before first vaccination. Vaccinee samples were obtained from the UK trials COV001 and COV002, which included a single-blind randomized controlled phase 2/3 trial of AZD1222 (ChAdOx1 nCoV-19) in healthy adults. For TCRbeta chain sequencing, PBMC samples from trial participants were taken at day 0 and at day 28 after the second dose. The CDR3 regions of human TCRbeta chains were analyzed by immunosequencing. Processing in the source paper ran as follows. Repertoire TCRs were matched against a reference library of SARS-CoV-2-specific TCRs generated with the MIRA antigen-specificity platform. Breadth meant the fraction of unique TCRs that were SARS-CoV-2-associated, whereas depth meant the fraction of total T cells that were SARS-CoV-2-associated. Using the MIRA data, each spike-specific TCR was mapped to the spike region that the TCR reacts to and placed in a CD4 or CD8 class. Log10-transformed breadth and depth values were compared by one-way ANOVA with Sidak's multiple comparisons tests. Entries here come from immuneACCESS through TCRdb and include only in-frame sequences with V and J called. Some clones fail to appear in such tables; in the studies checked, an unresolved V gene covers under half of the shortfall, and the cause of the remainder is unknown. V and J calls and clone size come straight from that table; D and trimming were deduced from the DNA. The sample includes about 130,000 clones, with 75% to 90% observed a single time. The ten largest make up 5% to 6% of the sample.

Trimmed from V: 4 bases; trimmed from J: 4 bases; junction bases lacking a gene match: 6. CDR1 is given as MDHEN and CDR2 as SYDVKM, both from the germline V gene. The CDR3 contains 15 residues, cysteine and phenylalanine counted. Only CDR3 DNA is held: 45 bases, read in frame from base 1. On this clone itself: Its antigen specificity is not known. No much larger clone is present one base from it, and per-base qualities are unavailable.

This sample comprised peripheral blood, obtained on day 0 of AZD1222 vaccination. The source is an adult in good health. The V gene is TRBV28 and the J gene is TRBJ2-1, and TRBD2 matches 8 of the central bases. The DNA is as follows: TGTGCCAGCAGTTCTCGACTAGCGCGTTACAATGAGCAGTTCTTC. This codes for CASSSRLARYNEQFF.